The 31 T cell receptor beta chains below all came from one sample that was sequenced in a study of blood T cells in healthy people across ages. The second PCR ran about 6 to 11 cycles with a sample-barcoded 5' primer and J-beta primers. TCRdb reprocessed the 5' RACE reads via MiXCR and lists one record per CDR3 protein. This repertoire shows about 1.7 million distinct CDR3 sequences, over 25% found once; its top ten account for roughly 8.2%. Material for sequencing was blood. The receptors were sampled from a woman aged 25-40 years in good health.

The V call is TRBV4-3, the J call TRBJ2-3, with D maybe TRBD2 (6 bases). The ends were cut back, 4 bases at V and 5 bases at J, with 16 bases in the middle. CDR3 size: 15 residues. Germline values: CDR1 LGHNA, CDR2 YSLEER. CDR3 DNA sequence: TGCGCCAGCAGCCCTCGGAGGGCAGGTGGAGATACGCAGTATTTT. This encodes CASSPRRAGGDTQYF.

This clonotype was recorded many times. The V gene is TRBV5-1, the J gene TRBJ1-6; D not certain. CDR3 length: 15 amino acids. The V and J ends lost 4 bases and 9 bases respectively, with 17 bases between them. Germline V gene lookup returns CDR1 SGHRS and CDR2 YFSETQ. The CDR3 DNA reads as TGCGCCAGCAGCCTTATAGATACGAGTGGTTCACCCCTCCACTTT. Protein: CASSLIDTSGSPLHF.

In its sample, this clonotype was seen a few times. The chain links TRBV20-1 to TRBJ2-1; 8 bases fit TRBD2. CDR3 length equals 15 residues. Trimming removed 2 bases from V and 2 bases from J; junction bases left unmatched: 5. From germline, CDR1 is DFQATT and CDR2 SNEGSKA (reference sequence). The CDR3 loop reads CSARRAGVTYNEQFF. CDR3 in DNA: TGCAGTGCTAGACGAGCGGGGGTCACCTACAATGAGCAGTTCTTC.

This clonotype was picked up a small number of times. The J gene is TRBJ1-1, the V gene TRBV29-1; D gene uncertain. V lost 5 bases and J lost 5, with 15 bases in between. The CDR3 spans 13 residues. Germline V CDR1 and CDR2: SQVTM, ANQGSEA. The CDR3 here is CSVCRTGGTEAFF. CDR3 in DNA: TGCAGCGTTTGCCGGACGGGTGGGACTGAAGCTTTCTTT.

This clonotype was picked up a small number of times. V is TRBV7-2 and J is TRBJ2-5, with 10 bases lining up with TRBD2. The CDR3 consists of 13 residues. Germline trimming cut 4 bases from V and 11 bases from J; bases unmatched to any gene: 7. In germline, CDR1 is SGHTA, CDR2 FQGNSA. For the CDR3, the DNA is TGTGCCAGCAGCTCTAGCGGGAGACGGGAGCAGTACTTC. It yields the protein CASSSSGRREQYF.

This clonotype was seen more than once but under ten times. This chain connects TRBV5-1 to TRBJ2-7; TRBD1 is a possible D gene (5 bases). Between the trimmed V and J ends, which lost 0 bases and 2 bases, there was a span of 15 bases. Germline V gene sequence: CDR1 SGHRS, CDR2 YFSETQ. The CDR3 contains 16 residues. In nucleotides, the CDR3 is TGCGCCAGCAGCTTGGATGGGGCCAAAACGACCTACGAGCAGTACTTC. It codes for CASSLDGAKTTYEQYF. The full variable domain, its missing parts supplied by reference TRBV5-1 and TRBJ2-7, is KAGVTQTPRYLIKTRGQQVTLSCSPISGHRSVSWYQQTPGQGLQFLFEYFSETQRNKGNFPGRFSGRQFSNSRSEMNVSTLELGDSALYLCASSLDGAKTTYEQYFGPGTRLTVT.

The chain couples TRBV29-1 to TRBJ1-1, with TRBD1 matching 9 bases. Trimming at V came to 5 bases and at J to 3 bases, leaving 4 bases not matched to a gene. The CDR3 loop spans 13 amino acids. The germline V gene encodes CDR1 SQVTM and CDR2 ANQGSEA. DNA of the CDR3: TGCAGCGTTCAGGACAGGGGAGACACTGAAGCTTTCTTT. Amino acid sequence: CSVQDRGDTEAFF.

In this sample, this clonotype turned up a few times. The CDR3 region has the DNA TGTGCCAGCAGCCCGTCCCTAGGCGGGGCGCCAACCTACAATGAGCAGTTCTTC. This translates into CASSPSLGGAPTYNEQFF. The chain employs TRBV3-1 and TRBJ2-1; weak D call: TRBD2 (6 bases). CDR3 size: 18 residues. The germline V gene has CDR1 LGHDT and CDR2 YNNKEL (reference sequence). Trimming left V 4 bases short and J 2 bases short, with 21 bases between.

The rearrangement joins TRBV24-1 to TRBJ2-3; 10 bases are a match to TRBD1. The germline V gene encodes CDR1 KGHDR and CDR2 SFDVKD. J gave up 2 bases and V 2 bases, and 3 bases lay outside the gene matches. This CDR3 is 16 amino acids long. The CDR3 here is CATSDWGTGVTDTQYF. CDR3 DNA: TGTGCCACCAGTGATTGGGGGACAGGGGTCACAGATACGCAGTATTTT.

In its sample, this clonotype was seen a few times. This may be a read error: a much more frequent sequence differs by one nucleotide. The CDR3 sequence: CASSRPGQRYGYTF. CDR3 in DNA: TGTGCCAGCAGCCGCCCGGGACAGCGCTATGGCTACACCTTC. The rearrangement uses TRBV7-2 and TRBJ1-2; 7 positions match TRBD1. The V gene end was trimmed by 5 bases and the J gene end by 4 bases; junction bases not matched to a gene: 7. Germline CDR1 and CDR2: SGHTA and FQGNSA. There are 14 residues in the CDR3.

This clonotype was recorded at least ten times. V is TRBV9 and J is TRBJ2-1, with 11 bases identical to TRBD2. CDR3 length: 16 residues. Trimming took 3 bases from V and 4 from J; bases not matched to a gene: 6. Per germline, CDR1 SGDLS and CDR2 YYNGEE. Here the CDR3 reads CASSALAGGLYNEQFF. DNA for the CDR3: TGTGCCAGCAGCGCATTAGCGGGAGGGCTTTACAATGAGCAGTTCTTC. Full variable domain (rest looked up from reference TRBV9 and TRBJ2-1): DSGVTQTPKHLITATGQRVTLRCSPRSGDLSVYWYQQSLDQGLQFLIQYYNGEERAKGNILERFSAQQFPDLHSELNLSSLELGDSALYFCASSALAGGLYNEQFFGPGTRLTVL.

At least ten counts were recorded for this clonotype. This chain connects TRBV5-1 to TRBJ1-4; a weak D match, TRBD1 (5 bases). Germline-derived CDR1 and CDR2 are SGHRS and YFSETQ. The CDR3 extends over 15 amino acids. V was pared by 4 bases and J by 2 bases, with 12 bases between. CDR3 sequence: CASSPGWGTNEKLFF. The CDR3 DNA reads as TGCGCCAGCAGCCCCGGGTGGGGCACTAATGAAAAACTGTTTTTT.

The chain has TRBV5-6 and TRBJ2-1; 8 nucleotides match TRBD1. The germline V gene encodes CDR1 SGHDT and CDR2 YYEEEE. CDR3 length: 16 amino acids. With V trimmed by 6 bases and J by 1 base, 9 bases remained unmatched. The CDR3 loop is CASIAGTGGSYNEQFF. Written as DNA, the CDR3 is TGTGCCAGCATCGCGGGTACAGGGGGGTCCTACAATGAGCAGTTCTTC.

V and J are TRBV6-1 and TRBJ1-1; 7 nucleotides match TRBD1. The CDR3 length is 16 residues. J was trimmed by 4 bases and V by 3 bases; bases with no gene match: 11. Germline CDR1 reads MNHNS; CDR2 reads SASEGT. In nucleotides, the CDR3 is TGTGCCAGCAGTGACTCCGGAAACAGGGGTAGCACTGAAGCTTTCTTT. Translation gives CASSDSGNRGSTEAFF.

The V call is TRBV7-7, the J call TRBJ2-1; 9 nucleotides agree with TRBD2. The germline V gene encodes CDR1 SSHAT and CDR2 FNYEAQ (reference sequence). J lost 6 bases, V lost 4 bases, and 7 bases had no gene match. The CDR3 length is 15 residues. CDR3 loop: CASSSGTSSANEQFF. DNA of the CDR3: TGTGCCAGCAGCTCGGGGACTAGCTCCGCCAATGAGCAGTTCTTC.

The V and J genes are TRBV5-1 and TRBJ2-3, with D unresolved. The CDR3 is 13 residues long. Trimming removed 4 bases from V and 2 bases from J, with 8 bases in between. Germline CDR1 reads SGHRS; CDR2 reads YFSETQ. The CDR3: CASSIRLTDTQYF. DNA for the CDR3: TGCGCCAGCAGCATTAGACTCACAGATACGCAGTATTTT.

The chain couples TRBV2 to TRBJ2-4; D is possibly TRBD1 (5 bases). Trimming removed 8 bases from V and 7 bases from J, with 15 bases in between. Germline V gene sequence: CDR1 SNHLY, CDR2 FYNNEI. The length of the CDR3 is 13 residues. The CDR3 is CASSRQNDNIQYF. As DNA, the CDR3 is TGTGCCAGCTCCAGACAGAACGATAACATTCAGTACTTC.

The gene calls are TRBV11-2 and TRBJ2-4; TRBD2 agrees at 7 bases. V was clipped by 3 bases and J by 8 bases; unmatched bases: 7. CDR3 length equals 14 residues. Germline assignment: CDR1 SGHAT and CDR2 FQNNGV. The CDR3 reads CASSLGGSMDIQYF. As DNA, the CDR3 is TGTGCCAGCAGCTTGGGCGGGAGTATGGACATTCAGTACTTC.

The chain links TRBV20-1 to TRBJ2-1; no clear D. CDR3 length: 11 amino acids. Per germline, CDR1 DFQATT and CDR2 SNEGSKA (reference sequence). Trimming shortened V by 2 bases and J by 13 bases, and 12 bases separated the two germline ends. Written as DNA, the CDR3 is TGCAGTGCTAGATGGACGGAAGCCCAGTTCTTC. Translation: CSARWTEAQFF.

This clonotype occurred many times. The rearrangement joins TRBV9 to TRBJ2-5; 9 bases line up with TRBD2. CDR1 SGDLS and CDR2 YYNGEE come from the germline V gene. V gave up 0 bases and J gave up 7 bases; unmatched junction bases: 4. The CDR3 contains 14 residues. CDR3 in amino acids: CASSVGTSGRTQYF. In nucleotides, the CDR3 is TGTGCCAGCAGCGTAGGAACTAGCGGGCGGACCCAGTACTTC.

Concerning this clonotype itself: A read error is possible here, since a much larger clone lies one base away. The V call is TRBV24-1, the J call TRBJ2-5; 8 bases map to TRBD2. Near its end, the DNA agrees better with TRBJ2-1, so the J call may be wrong. Per the germline V gene, CDR1 is KGHDR and CDR2 is SFDVKD. This CDR3 has 13 amino acids. The CDR3: CATKGAGEETQFF. The CDR3 DNA reads as TGTGCCACCAAGGGAGCGGGGGAAGAGACCCAGTTCTTC.

The CDR3 here is CASSLELGGFQETQYF. The CDR3 DNA reads TGTGCCAGCAGTTTAGAACTAGGGGGGTTCCAAGAGACCCAGTACTTC. The chain links TRBV12-3 or TRBV12-4 to TRBJ2-5, with D perhaps being TRBD1 or TRBD2 (6 bases each). There are 16 residues in the CDR3. The ends were cut back, 1 base at V and 1 base at J, with 13 bases in the middle.

V usage is TRBV24-1 and J usage is TRBJ2-3; 7 bases line up with TRBD1. CDR1 is KGHDR, CDR2 SFDVKD, per germline. The CDR3 is 14 amino acids. V lost 12 bases, J lost 5 bases, and 13 bases stayed unmatched. The CDR3 nucleotides read TGTGCCGCCGTGACGGACAGGCAGAGAGATACGCAGTATTTT. It encodes CAAVTDRQRDTQYF.

The chain recombines TRBV20-1 with TRBJ2-7; D unclear. V lost 0 bases to trimming and J lost 7 bases, with 13 bases between them. The CDR3 runs to 13 residues. The germline V gene has CDR1 DFQATT and CDR2 SNEGSKA (reference sequence). For the CDR3, the DNA is TGCAGTGCTAGAGACTGGTCCTCCGGAGAGCAGTACTTC. This gives the protein CSARDWSSGEQYF.

This chain uses TRBV7-2 with TRBJ2-3; 13 positions match TRBD2. Germline CDR1 is SGHTA and CDR2 is FQGNSA. With 4 bases clipped from V and 6 bases from J, the junction kept 10 bases outside the gene matches. The CDR3 extends over 17 amino acids. CDR3 coding DNA: TGTGCCAGCAGCTCAGACCGACTAGCGGGGGGATTTGATACGCAGTATTTT. Translation gives CASSSDRLAGGFDTQYF. Looking up the rest from reference TRBV7-2 and TRBJ2-3 gives the full variable domain: GAGVSQSPSNKVTEKGKDVELRCDPISGHTALYWYRQSLGQGLEFLIYFQGNSAPDKSGLPSDRFSAERTGGSVSTLTIQRTQQEDSAVYLCASSSDRLAGGFDTQYFGPGTRLTVL.

The chain carries TRBV4-2 and TRBJ2-7; TRBD1 matches 9 bases. V trimming: 3 bases; J trimming: 6 bases; junction bases outside the gene matches: 12. The CDR3 is made up of 16 amino acids. In germline, CDR1 is LGHNA, CDR2 YNFKEQ. The CDR3 DNA follows: TGTGCCAGCAGCCAGTGGAGCGGGACAGGGTGGATCGAGCAGTACTTC. Its protein product is CASSQWSGTGWIEQYF.

On this clonotype: This may arise from a read error, as a much more abundant clone is one base away. The chain has TRBV11-2 and TRBJ2-1; 7 bases line up with TRBD2. Germline assignment: CDR1 SGHAT and CDR2 FQNNGV. The CDR3 extends over 15 amino acids. CDR3 DNA sequence: TGTGCCTGCAGCCAGTTCGGGACTAACTACAATGAGCAGTTCTTC. Translating it yields CACSQFGTNYNEQFF.

On this clonotype: One junction end disagrees with the germline gene, perhaps due to a read error. The chain recombines TRBV6-2 or TRBV6-3 with TRBJ2-5, with D perhaps TRBD2 (5 bases). Germline values: CDR1 MNHEY, CDR2 SVGEGT. The CDR3 is 13 residues long. CDR3 in amino acids: CASRYSRGETQYF. In DNA, the CDR3 is TGTGCCAGCAGGTACTCCCGAGGGGAGACCCAGTACTTC.

V is TRBV4-1 and J is TRBJ2-3, with 9 bases lining up with TRBD1. The CDR3 runs 16 residues. With V trimmed by 6 bases and J by 2 bases, 9 bases remained unmatched. In germline, CDR1 is MGHRA, CDR2 YSYEKL. This CDR3 is CASRGLQGAYTDTQYF. The CDR3, as DNA: TGCGCCAGCAGGGGACTACAGGGGGCCTACACAGATACGCAGTATTTT.

The chain couples TRBV5-1 to TRBJ2-2, with 8 bases lining up with TRBD2. This CDR3 spans 16 amino acids. Trimming at V came to 4 bases and at J to 4 bases, leaving 9 bases not matched to a gene. Germline lookup yields CDR1 SGHRS and CDR2 YFSETQ. CDR3 amino acids: CASSGSSGSGTGELFF. The CDR3 bases are TGCGCCAGCAGCGGTTCAAGCGGGAGTGGCACCGGGGAGCTGTTTTTT.

This clonotype turned up a few times. The junction and the germline gene differ at one end; a read error may be behind it. The V gene is TRBV18, the J gene TRBJ2-7; D is unresolved. The J call may be incorrect, as the DNA end agrees better with TRBJ2-5. CDR1 and CDR2 (germline): KGHSH, LQKENI. The CDR3 contains 15 residues. CDR3 in amino acids: CASSPRRDLQETQYF. The CDR3 DNA follows: TGTGCCAGCTCTCCACGGAGAGACCTCCAAGAGACCCAGTACTTC.